This is a list of T cell receptor beta chains from one sample in a study of shared clonotypes between healthy human individuals. Profiling relied on immunoSEQ multiplex PCR, and the TCRdb table lists in-frame clones only, not all of them. The sample lists roughly 1,600,000 clones, less than 99% occurring once. The sequenced sample was naive CD4+ T cells sorted from blood. The source is a man younger than 45 in good health. Each CDR3 is given with its conserved first and last residue. Each record gives: D gene, V gene, clone size, J gene, CDR3 protein, CDR3 DNA. D genes are given only for firm matches. Size values are once, few and many counts, or a class for expanded clones, and some rows have none.

d_call: TRBD2
v_call: TRBV2
clone_size: NA
j_call: TRBJ2-1
cdr3_aa: CATPGRIAGGPNEQFF
cdr3_nt: TGTGCCACCCCCGGGCGGATAGCGGGAGGCCCCAATGAGCAGTTCTTC

d_call: TRBD2
v_call: TRBV6-5
clone_size: NA
j_call: TRBJ2-7
cdr3_aa: CASASGYYEQYF
cdr3_nt: TGTGCCAGCGCTAGCGGCTACTACGAGCAGTACTTC

d_call: NA
v_call: TRBV28
clone_size: NA
j_call: TRBJ2-7
cdr3_aa: CASRPVGGSYEQYF
cdr3_nt: TGTGCCAGCAGGCCCGTCGGGGGTTCCTACGAGCAGTACTTC

d_call: TRBD1
v_call: TRBV18
clone_size: NA
j_call: TRBJ1-1
cdr3_aa: CASSQNPGQFDTEAFF
cdr3_nt: TGTGCCAGCTCACAAAATCCGGGACAGTTTGACACTGAAGCTTTCTTT

d_call: NA
v_call: TRBV23-1
clone_size: NA
j_call: TRBJ2-3
cdr3_aa: CASSQNTDTQYF
cdr3_nt: TGCGCCAGCAGTCAGAACACAGATACGCAGTATTTT

d_call: TRBD1
v_call: TRBV10-2
clone_size: NA
j_call: TRBJ1-5
cdr3_aa: CASSEGTGGLAQHF
cdr3_nt: TGCGCCAGCAGTGAGGGGACAGGGGGGTTGGCCCAGCATTTT

d_call: NA
v_call: TRBV5-3
clone_size: NA
j_call: TRBJ2-1
cdr3_aa: CARSTGQILFF
cdr3_nt: TGTGCCAGAAGCACCGGACAGATTCTCTTCTTC

d_call: TRBD2
v_call: TRBV19
clone_size: NA
j_call: TRBJ2-5
cdr3_aa: CASRATSVRETQYF
cdr3_nt: TGTGCCAGTAGAGCGACTAGCGTAAGGGAGACCCAGTACTTC

d_call: NA
v_call: TRBV10-3
clone_size: NA
j_call: TRBJ1-3
cdr3_aa: CAISYGNTIYF
cdr3_nt: TGTGCCATCAGTTATGGAAACACCATATATTTT

d_call: TRBD2
v_call: TRBV19
clone_size: NA
j_call: TRBJ2-4
cdr3_aa: CASSIPIAGVPNIQYF
cdr3_nt: TGTGCCAGTAGTATTCCCATAGCGGGAGTCCCCAACATTCAGTACTTC

d_call: TRBD1
v_call: TRBV12-5
clone_size: NA
j_call: TRBJ1-1
cdr3_aa: CASGLLTGLRTEAFF
cdr3_nt: TGTGCTAGTGGTTTACTGACAGGGTTGCGCACTGAAGCTTTCTTT

d_call: NA
v_call: TRBV28
clone_size: NA
j_call: TRBJ1-5
cdr3_aa: CASGRNQPQHF
cdr3_nt: TGTGCCAGCGGGCGCAATCAGCCCCAGCATTTT

d_call: TRBD2
v_call: TRBV27
clone_size: NA
j_call: TRBJ2-1
cdr3_aa: CASSPLAGEYYEQFF
cdr3_nt: TGTGCCAGCAGTCCGTTAGCGGGAGAGTACTATGAGCAGTTCTTC

d_call: NA
v_call: TRBV2
clone_size: NA
j_call: TRBJ1-1
cdr3_aa: CASMFGAEAFF
cdr3_nt: TGTGCCAGCATGTTCGGGGCTGAAGCTTTCTTT

d_call: NA
v_call: TRBV11-2
clone_size: NA
j_call: TRBJ2-7
cdr3_aa: CASSLDVGRTYEQYF
cdr3_nt: TGTGCCAGCAGCTTAGATGTAGGCAGAACCTACGAGCAGTACTTC

d_call: NA
v_call: TRBV4-3
clone_size: NA
j_call: TRBJ2-7
cdr3_aa: CASSQDPNPLYEQYF
cdr3_nt: TGCGCCAGCAGCCAAGATCCAAATCCTTTGTACGAGCAGTACTTC

d_call: NA
v_call: TRBV7-2
clone_size: NA
j_call: TRBJ2-2
cdr3_aa: CASSGSPGTINTGELFF
cdr3_nt: TGTGCCAGCAGCGGAAGCCCCGGGACGATTAACACCGGGGAGCTGTTTTTT

d_call: TRBD2
v_call: TRBV2
clone_size: NA
j_call: TRBJ2-2
cdr3_aa: CASYHVDLTSFSGELFF
cdr3_nt: TGTGCCAGCTACCACGTGGATCTGACTAGCTTCTCCGGGGAGCTGTTTTTT

d_call: TRBD1
v_call: TRBV10-2
clone_size: once
j_call: TRBJ2-5
cdr3_aa: CASSETGEETQYF
cdr3_nt: TGCGCCAGCAGTGAGACAGGGGAAGAGACCCAGTACTTC

d_call: TRBD2
v_call: TRBV14
clone_size: NA
j_call: TRBJ2-7
cdr3_aa: CASSQGGGVVAYEQYF
cdr3_nt: TGTGCCAGCAGCCAAGGCGGGGGTGTCGTAGCCTACGAGCAGTACTTC

d_call: NA
v_call: TRBV18
clone_size: NA
j_call: TRBJ2-6
cdr3_aa: CASSPTGAGGGANVLTF
cdr3_nt: TGTGCCAGCTCACCCACAGGAGCGGGCGGTGGGGCCAACGTCCTGACTTTC

d_call: TRBD1
v_call: TRBV6-6
clone_size: NA
j_call: TRBJ2-7
cdr3_aa: CASSRDSRYEQYF
cdr3_nt: TGTGCCAGCAGCAGGGACAGCCGCTACGAGCAGTACTTC

d_call: TRBD2
v_call: TRBV11-3
clone_size: once
j_call: TRBJ2-1
cdr3_aa: CASQEREGYEQFF
cdr3_nt: TGTGCCAGTCAGGAGCGGGAGGGCTATGAGCAGTTCTTC

d_call: NA
v_call: TRBV5-1
clone_size: NA
j_call: TRBJ2-3
cdr3_aa: CASTRWDPTDTQYF
cdr3_nt: TGCGCCAGCACTAGGTGGGATCCCACAGATACGCAGTATTTT

d_call: TRBD1
v_call: TRBV6-5
clone_size: once
j_call: TRBJ1-2
cdr3_aa: CASSYSSGTEGYTF
cdr3_nt: TGTGCCAGCAGTTACTCTTCTGGGACAGAAGGCTACACCTTC

d_call: NA
v_call: TRBV6-6
clone_size: NA
j_call: TRBJ2-7
cdr3_aa: CASSYSSSGYEQYF
cdr3_nt: TGTGCCAGCAGTTACTCCTCCAGCGGGTACGAGCAGTACTTC

d_call: NA
v_call: TRBV9
clone_size: NA
j_call: TRBJ2-1
cdr3_aa: CASSIQSFASYNEQFF
cdr3_nt: TGTGCCAGCAGCATCCAATCCTTCGCGAGCTACAATGAGCAGTTCTTC

d_call: NA
v_call: TRBV5-1
clone_size: NA
j_call: TRBJ1-3
cdr3_aa: CASQDRPQTGNTIYF
cdr3_nt: TGCGCCAGCCAAGACAGGCCTCAAACTGGAAACACCATATATTTT

d_call: NA
v_call: TRBV7-6
clone_size: NA
j_call: TRBJ2-1
cdr3_aa: CASSLRAVDNEQFF
cdr3_nt: TGTGCCAGCAGCTTACGGGCGGTTGACAATGAGCAGTTCTTC

d_call: NA
v_call: TRBV19
clone_size: NA
j_call: TRBJ2-7
cdr3_aa: CASSIGAGSYEQYF
cdr3_nt: TGTGCCAGTAGTATAGGGGCGGGCTCCTACGAGCAGTACTTC

d_call: NA
v_call: TRBV28
clone_size: NA
j_call: TRBJ2-4
cdr3_aa: CASSLSKNIQYF
cdr3_nt: TGTGCCAGCAGTTTATCCAAGAACATTCAGTACTTC

d_call: NA
v_call: TRBV11-2
clone_size: NA
j_call: TRBJ2-7
cdr3_aa: CASSSTGTTSYEQYF
cdr3_nt: TGTGCCAGCAGCTCCACCGGGACAACTTCCTACGAGCAGTACTTC

d_call: TRBD2
v_call: TRBV2
clone_size: NA
j_call: TRBJ2-5
cdr3_aa: CASTLGLARFPTQYF
cdr3_nt: TGTGCCAGCACCCTGGGACTAGCGCGGTTCCCGACCCAGTACTTC

d_call: NA
v_call: TRBV19
clone_size: NA
j_call: TRBJ1-1
cdr3_aa: CASSIGGSGTEAFF
cdr3_nt: TGTGCCAGTAGTATCGGGGGCTCGGGCACTGAAGCTTTCTTT

d_call: TRBD1
v_call: TRBV5-5
clone_size: once
j_call: TRBJ2-7
cdr3_aa: CASSLFQGAYEQYF
cdr3_nt: TGTGCCAGCAGCTTGTTCCAGGGGGCTTACGAGCAGTACTTC

d_call: NA
v_call: TRBV7-2
clone_size: once
j_call: TRBJ1-1
cdr3_aa: CASSPWENTEAFF
cdr3_nt: TGTGCCAGCAGCCCATGGGAGAACACTGAAGCTTTCTTT

d_call: TRBD1
v_call: TRBV19
clone_size: NA
j_call: TRBJ1-5
cdr3_aa: CASSIDGTVNQPQHF
cdr3_nt: TGTGCCAGTAGTATAGACGGGACAGTCAATCAGCCCCAGCATTTT

d_call: NA
v_call: TRBV19
clone_size: NA
j_call: TRBJ2-1
cdr3_aa: CASSTPSRVSYNEQFF
cdr3_nt: TGTGCCAGTAGCACCCCTAGCAGGGTTTCCTACAATGAGCAGTTCTTC

d_call: NA
v_call: TRBV7-9
clone_size: NA
j_call: TRBJ2-7
cdr3_aa: CASSPEGRDLQYF
cdr3_nt: TGTGCCAGCAGCCCCGAAGGCCGGGACTTGCAGTACTTC

d_call: TRBD1
v_call: TRBV4-3
clone_size: NA
j_call: TRBJ2-1
cdr3_aa: CASSQDLWGQGINEQFF
cdr3_nt: TGCGCCAGCAGCCAAGATTTGTGGGGACAGGGGATCAATGAGCAGTTCTTC

d_call: TRBD1
v_call: TRBV11-2
clone_size: NA
j_call: TRBJ1-4
cdr3_aa: CASSAPGQGVGTNEKLFF
cdr3_nt: TGTGCCAGCAGCGCGCCGGGACAGGGGGTTGGTACTAATGAAAAACTGTTTTTT

d_call: NA
v_call: TRBV7-9
clone_size: NA
j_call: TRBJ1-2
cdr3_aa: CASSLAVRYGYTF
cdr3_nt: TGTGCCAGCAGCTTAGCTGTCCGATATGGCTACACCTTC

d_call: NA
v_call: TRBV28
clone_size: NA
j_call: TRBJ2-7
cdr3_aa: CASSSPSSTYEQYF
cdr3_nt: TGTGCCAGCAGTTCGCCCTCTAGCACCTACGAGCAGTACTTC

d_call: NA
v_call: TRBV19
clone_size: NA
j_call: TRBJ2-2
cdr3_aa: CASQTLRRTGELFF
cdr3_nt: TGTGCCAGTCAAACACTAAGGAGAACCGGGGAGCTGTTTTTT

d_call: TRBD2
v_call: TRBV5-1
clone_size: NA
j_call: TRBJ2-1
cdr3_aa: CASSLAASGPYNEQFF
cdr3_nt: TGCGCCAGCAGTTTGGCGGCTAGCGGTCCCTACAATGAGCAGTTCTTC

d_call: NA
v_call: TRBV2
clone_size: NA
j_call: TRBJ2-3
cdr3_aa: CASSWTDTQYF
cdr3_nt: TGTGCCAGCAGTTGGACAGATACGCAGTATTTT

d_call: TRBD2
v_call: TRBV7-9
clone_size: NA
j_call: TRBJ2-1
cdr3_aa: CASSLVPGGAGISYNEQFF
cdr3_nt: TGTGCCAGCAGCTTAGTCCCCGGAGGAGCGGGAATCTCCTACAATGAGCAGTTCTTC

d_call: NA
v_call: TRBV11-2
clone_size: NA
j_call: TRBJ2-7
cdr3_aa: CASSTHGVLPYEQYF
cdr3_nt: TGTGCCAGCAGCACCCACGGGGTGTTGCCCTACGAGCAGTACTTC

d_call: TRBD1
v_call: TRBV30
clone_size: NA
j_call: TRBJ1-1
cdr3_aa: CAFRDRGLGGTEAFF
cdr3_nt: TGTGCCTTCCGGGACAGGGGGCTTGGGGGCACTGAAGCTTTCTTT

d_call: NA
v_call: TRBV9
clone_size: once
j_call: TRBJ2-5
cdr3_aa: CASSPVGGGETQYF
cdr3_nt: TGTGCCAGCAGCCCCGTAGGGGGGGGAGAGACCCAGTACTTC

d_call: NA
v_call: TRBV7-2
clone_size: NA
j_call: TRBJ2-7
cdr3_aa: CASSFAAGETYEQYF
cdr3_nt: TGTGCCAGCAGCTTTGCGGCAGGGGAGACCTACGAGCAGTACTTC

d_call: NA
v_call: TRBV7-9
clone_size: once
j_call: TRBJ2-5
cdr3_aa: CASSPFKGPSTSQETQYF
cdr3_nt: TGTGCCAGCAGCCCCTTTAAGGGCCCCTCAACCTCCCAAGAGACCCAGTACTTC

d_call: NA
v_call: TRBV30
clone_size: NA
j_call: TRBJ2-5
cdr3_aa: CAWATVQETQYF
cdr3_nt: TGTGCCTGGGCAACAGTGCAAGAGACCCAGTACTTC

d_call: NA
v_call: TRBV5-5
clone_size: NA
j_call: TRBJ2-7
cdr3_aa: CASSLMSAYEQYF
cdr3_nt: TGTGCCAGCAGCTTGATGTCTGCCTACGAGCAGTACTTC

d_call: NA
v_call: TRBV5-6
clone_size: NA
j_call: TRBJ1-3
cdr3_aa: CASSLGMADSGNTIYF
cdr3_nt: TGTGCCAGCAGCTTGGGTATGGCTGACTCTGGAAACACCATATATTTT

d_call: TRBD2
v_call: TRBV6-5
clone_size: NA
j_call: TRBJ2-2
cdr3_aa: CASSYFGGSKSGELFF
cdr3_nt: TGTGCCAGCAGTTACTTTGGCGGGAGTAAGTCCGGGGAGCTGTTTTTT

d_call: NA
v_call: TRBV18
clone_size: once
j_call: TRBJ2-7
cdr3_aa: CASSPPGQGYVEQYF
cdr3_nt: TGTGCCAGCTCACCACCCGGTCAGGGGTATGTCGAGCAGTACTTC